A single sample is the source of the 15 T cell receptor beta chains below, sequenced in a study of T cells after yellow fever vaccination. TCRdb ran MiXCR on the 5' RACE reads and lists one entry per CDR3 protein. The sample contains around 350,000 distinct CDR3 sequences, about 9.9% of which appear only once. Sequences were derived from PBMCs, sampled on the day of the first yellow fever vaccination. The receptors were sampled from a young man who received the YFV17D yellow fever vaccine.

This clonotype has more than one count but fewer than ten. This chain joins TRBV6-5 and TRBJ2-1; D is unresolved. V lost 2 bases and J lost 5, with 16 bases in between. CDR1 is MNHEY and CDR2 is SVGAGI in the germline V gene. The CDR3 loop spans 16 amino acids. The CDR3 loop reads CASSYPANTDDNEQFF. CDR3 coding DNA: TGTGCCAGCAGTTACCCGGCCAATACCGACGACAATGAGCAGTTCTTC.

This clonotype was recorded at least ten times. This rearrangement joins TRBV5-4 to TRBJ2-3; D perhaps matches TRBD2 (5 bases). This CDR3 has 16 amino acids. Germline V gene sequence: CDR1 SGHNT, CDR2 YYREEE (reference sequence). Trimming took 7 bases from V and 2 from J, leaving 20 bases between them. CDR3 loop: CASSGETYTFTDTQYF. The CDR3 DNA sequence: TGTGCCAGCTCCGGGGAGACTTATACTTTCACAGATACGCAGTATTTT.

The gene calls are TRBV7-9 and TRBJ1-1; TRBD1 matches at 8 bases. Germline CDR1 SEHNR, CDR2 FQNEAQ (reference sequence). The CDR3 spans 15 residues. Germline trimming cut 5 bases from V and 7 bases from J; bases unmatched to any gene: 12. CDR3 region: CASSARRRGPGEAFF. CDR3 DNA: TGTGCCAGCAGCGCCCGCCGCAGGGGGCCGGGTGAAGCTTTCTTT.

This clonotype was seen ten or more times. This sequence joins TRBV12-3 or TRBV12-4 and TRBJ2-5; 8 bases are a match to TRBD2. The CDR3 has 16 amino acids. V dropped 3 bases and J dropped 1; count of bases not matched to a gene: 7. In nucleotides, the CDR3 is TGTGCCAGCAGTTTCGGGCGGGGGGCCGTCCAAGAGACCCAGTACTTC. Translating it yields CASSFGRGAVQETQYF.

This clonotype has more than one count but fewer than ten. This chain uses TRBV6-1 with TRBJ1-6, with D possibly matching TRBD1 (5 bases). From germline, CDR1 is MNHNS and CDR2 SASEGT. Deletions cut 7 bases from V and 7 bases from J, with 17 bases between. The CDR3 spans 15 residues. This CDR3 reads CASTEAGRGNSPLHF. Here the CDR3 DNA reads TGTGCCAGCACCGAGGCAGGGAGGGGAAATTCACCCCTCCACTTT.

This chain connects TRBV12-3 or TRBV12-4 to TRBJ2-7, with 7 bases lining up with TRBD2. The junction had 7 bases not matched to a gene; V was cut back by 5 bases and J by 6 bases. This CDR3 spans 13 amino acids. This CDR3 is CASSIGGLAEQYF. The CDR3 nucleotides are TGTGCCAGCAGTATCGGGGGGTTGGCCGAGCAGTACTTC.

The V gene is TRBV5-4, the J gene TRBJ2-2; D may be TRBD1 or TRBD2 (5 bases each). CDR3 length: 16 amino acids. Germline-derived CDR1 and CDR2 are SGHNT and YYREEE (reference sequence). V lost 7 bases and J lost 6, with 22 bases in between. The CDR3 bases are TGTGCCAGCGGAATTACCCGGGACCTGACACCCGGGGAGCTGTTTTTT. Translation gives CASGITRDLTPGELFF.

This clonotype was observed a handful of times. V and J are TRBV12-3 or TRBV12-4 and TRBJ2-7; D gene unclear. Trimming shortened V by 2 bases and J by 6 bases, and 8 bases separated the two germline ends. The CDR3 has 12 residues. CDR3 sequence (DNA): TGTGCCAGCAGTTTAAGCCTCCCCGAGCAGTACTTC. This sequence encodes CASSLSLPEQYF.

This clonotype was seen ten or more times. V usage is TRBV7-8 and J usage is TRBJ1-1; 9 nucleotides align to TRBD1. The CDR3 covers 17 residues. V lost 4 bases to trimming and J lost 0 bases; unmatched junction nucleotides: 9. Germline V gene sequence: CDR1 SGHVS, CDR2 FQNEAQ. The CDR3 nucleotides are TGTGCCAGCAGCTCACAAGACAGGGGGATCATGAACACTGAAGCTTTCTTT. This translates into CASSSQDRGIMNTEAFF.

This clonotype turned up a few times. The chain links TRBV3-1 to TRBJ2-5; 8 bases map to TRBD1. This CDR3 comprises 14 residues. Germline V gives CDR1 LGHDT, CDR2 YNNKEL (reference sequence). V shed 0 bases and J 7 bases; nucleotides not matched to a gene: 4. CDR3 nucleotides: TGTGCCAGCAGCCAAGATTGGACAGGGAGGACCCAGTACTTC. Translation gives CASSQDWTGRTQYF.

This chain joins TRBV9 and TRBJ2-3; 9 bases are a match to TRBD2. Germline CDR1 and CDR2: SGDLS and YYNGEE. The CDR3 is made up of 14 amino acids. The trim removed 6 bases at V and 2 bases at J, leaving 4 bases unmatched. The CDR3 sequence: CASTERGVTDTQYF. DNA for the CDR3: TGTGCCAGCACAGAGCGGGGGGTCACAGATACGCAGTATTTT.

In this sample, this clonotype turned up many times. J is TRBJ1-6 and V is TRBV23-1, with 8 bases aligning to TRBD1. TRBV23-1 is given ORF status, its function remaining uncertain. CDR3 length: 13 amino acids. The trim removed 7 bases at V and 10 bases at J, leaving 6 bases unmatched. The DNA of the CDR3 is TGCGCCAGCATCCCAGGGGGCGAATCACCCCTCCACTTT. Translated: CASIPGGESPLHF.

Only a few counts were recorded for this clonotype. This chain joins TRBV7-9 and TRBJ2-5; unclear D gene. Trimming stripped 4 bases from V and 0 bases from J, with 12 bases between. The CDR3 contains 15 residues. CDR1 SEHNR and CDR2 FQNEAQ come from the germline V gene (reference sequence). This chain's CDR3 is CASSSRQYYQETQYF. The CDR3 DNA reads TGTGCCAGCAGCTCCCGGCAGTACTACCAAGAGACCCAGTACTTC. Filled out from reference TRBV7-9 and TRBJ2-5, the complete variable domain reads DTGVSQNPRHKITKRGQNVTFRCDPISEHNRLYWYRQTLGQGPEFLTYFQNEAQLEKSRLLSDRFSAERPKGSFSTLEIQRTEQGDSAMYLCASSSRQYYQETQYFGPGTRLLVL.

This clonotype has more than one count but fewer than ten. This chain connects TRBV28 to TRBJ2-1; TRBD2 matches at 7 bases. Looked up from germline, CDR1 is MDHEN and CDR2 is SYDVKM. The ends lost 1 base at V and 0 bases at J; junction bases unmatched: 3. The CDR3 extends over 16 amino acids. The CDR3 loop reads CASSLLGGGSYNEQFF. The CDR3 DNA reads TGTGCCAGCAGTTTATTGGGGGGGGGCTCCTACAATGAGCAGTTCTTC.

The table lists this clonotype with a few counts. The CDR3 region is CASSQVAGGRHEQFF. The CDR3, as DNA: TGTGCCAGCAGCCAAGTCGCGGGGGGGCGCCATGAGCAGTTCTTC. The V call is TRBV3-1, the J call TRBJ2-1, with 9 bases identical to TRBD2. J gave up 8 bases and V 1 base, and 6 bases lay outside the gene matches. The germline V gene has CDR1 LGHDT and CDR2 YNNKEL (reference sequence). The CDR3 has 15 residues.